Shown below are 9 T cell receptor beta chains from a single sample sequenced in a study of CD8+ T cells in alopecia areata. Sequencing templates came from extracted RNA that was reverse transcribed into cDNA. TCRdb's table, derived via immunoSEQ multiplex PCR, lists solely in-frame clones and lacks some. Of hundreds of thousands of clones listed, 60% are singletons. Treatment reported: oral pan-JAK inhibitor, 5-10 mg twice daily. Material: CD4+ T cells sorted from blood, obtained at roughly week 52, from a patient treated with tofacitinib. The receptor set was obtained from a human donor with alopecia areata.

This clone came up a few times. The CDR3 region has the DNA TGTGCCAGCAGCTGGGGGGATTACGAGCAGTACTTC. This codes for CASSWGDYEQYF. V and J are TRBV11-2 and TRBJ2-7; D may be TRBD2 (6 bases). Germline CDR1 is SGHAT and CDR2 is FQNNGV. V shed 4 bases and J shed 4 bases, with 8 bases lying between them. The CDR3 has 12 residues. Looking up the rest from reference TRBV11-2 and TRBJ2-7 gives the full variable domain: EAGVAQSPRYKIIEKRQSVAFWCNPISGHATLYWYQQILGQGPKLLIQFQNNGVVDDSQLPKDRFSAERLKGVDSTLKIQPAKLEDSAVYLCASSWGDYEQYFGPGTRLTVT.

This clone showed up just a few times. The rearrangement joins TRBV30 to TRBJ1-2, with D possibly TRBD1 on 5 matching bases. The CDR3 is 16 residues long. V gave up 2 bases and J gave up 6 bases, with 22 bases separating them. CDR1 and CDR2 (germline): GTSNPN, SVGIG (reference sequence). CDR3 sequence reads: CAWSPSTDGHKNGYTF. CDR3 sequence (DNA): TGTGCCTGGAGTCCTTCGACGGACGGACATAAGAATGGCTACACCTTC. The full variable domain, completed using reference TRBV30 and TRBJ1-2, is SQTIHQWPATLVQPVGSPLSLECTVEGTSNPNLYWYRQAAGRGLQLLFYSVGIGQISSEVPQNLSASRPQDRQFILSSKKLLLSDSGFYLCAWSPSTDGHKNGYTFGSGTRLTVV.

This sequence joins TRBV11-1 and TRBJ2-3, with 7 bases lining up with TRBD1. Losses at the gene ends were 2 bases for V and 8 bases for J; bases not matched to a gene: 13. This CDR3 region has 16 residues. The germline gives CDR1 SGHAT, CDR2 FQDESV (reference sequence). The CDR3, as DNA: TGTGCCAGCAGCTTACCCCCCACCGACAGGGAAGGTACGCAGTATTTT. Translating gives CASSLPPTDREGTQYF.

In DNA, the CDR3 is TGTGCCAGCACCCCAGGCCAAGAGACCCAGTACTTC. Protein sequence: CASTPGQETQYF. The chain employs TRBV2 and TRBJ2-5; D unresolved. Germline CDR1 is SNHLY and CDR2 is FYNNEI. V was cut by 7 bases and J by 1 base, with 7 bases left in between. The CDR3 consists of 12 residues.

CDR3 DNA: TGTGCCAGCAGGGATGGAGGGTCGAGCAATCAGCCCCAGCATTTT. Translating it yields CASRDGGSSNQPQHF. The chain has TRBV27 and TRBJ1-5; no clear D. Germline V gives CDR1 MNHEY, CDR2 SMNVEV (reference sequence). The V and J ends lost 6 bases and 1 base respectively, with 13 bases between them. This CDR3 contains 15 residues.

The chain links TRBV6-5 to TRBJ1-2; no reliable D call. The V and J ends lost 7 bases and 4 bases respectively, with 16 bases between them. The CDR3 consists of 14 residues. Germline loops: CDR1 MNHEY, CDR2 SVGAGI. The CDR3, as DNA: TGTGCCAGCACCCCCGACGGAGCGACCTATGGCTACACCTTC. Its translation is CASTPDGATYGYTF.

The V and J genes are TRBV30 and TRBJ1-1, with TRBD1 matching over 7 bases. This CDR3 contains 16 residues. Per the germline V gene, CDR1 is GTSNPN and CDR2 is SVGIG (reference sequence). With 1 base clipped from V and 3 bases from J, the junction kept 11 bases outside the gene matches. DNA of the CDR3: TGTGCCTGGAGTGAGCTCGACAGGGCAAGGTACACTGAAGCTTTCTTT. Translating it yields CAWSELDRARYTEAFF. Variable domain in full (rest from reference TRBV30 and TRBJ1-1): SQTIHQWPATLVQPVGSPLSLECTVEGTSNPNLYWYRQAAGRGLQLLFYSVGIGQISSEVPQNLSASRPQDRQFILSSKKLLLSDSGFYLCAWSELDRARYTEAFFGQGTRLTVV.

The chain couples TRBV30 to TRBJ1-4; D gene uncertain. Germline V gene lookup returns CDR1 GTSNPN and CDR2 SVGIG (reference sequence). This CDR3 comprises 17 residues. V shed 5 bases and J shed 4 bases, with 23 bases lying between them. The CDR3 bases are TGTGCCTGGTCTCAACTGCGGTCTCGACCATTTAATGAAAAACTGTTTTTT. Protein product: CAWSQLRSRPFNEKLFF.

The rearrangement uses TRBV29-1 and TRBJ1-4, with 7 bases matching TRBD1. The V gene's germline CDR1 is SQVTM and CDR2 ANQGSEA. The CDR3 loop spans 13 amino acids. Trimming removed 7 bases from V and 3 bases from J; junction bases left unmatched: 5. CDR3 region: CSARDSPNEKLFF. The CDR3 DNA follows: TGCAGCGCCCGGGACAGCCCTAATGAAAAACTGTTTTTT.